These 14 T cell receptor beta chains were all obtained from the same sample, sequenced in a study of shared clonotypes between healthy human individuals. Sequencing used immunoSEQ multiplex PCR; TCRdb keeps in-frame clones, though not all of them. Of around 720,000 clones listed, approximately 73% are singletons. Specimen: memory CD4+ T cells sorted from blood. Regarding subset: CD45RA-negative fraction. The receptors were sampled from a woman in her thirties in good health.

The J gene is TRBJ1-1, the V gene TRBV7-2; possible D gene TRBD1, 5 bases. The CDR3 runs to 14 residues. V lost 0 bases and J 4 bases, leaving 9 bases between the germline ends. The germline V gene encodes CDR1 SGHTA and CDR2 FQGNSA. The DNA of the CDR3 is TGTGCCAGCAGCTTAGCCCGGGGGGGCACTGAAGCTTTCTTT. Encoded protein: CASSLARGGTEAFF.

This clone was counted many times. This rearrangement joins TRBV11-2 to TRBJ2-7; no reliable D call. This CDR3 has 15 residues. V lost 2 bases and J 2 bases, leaving 13 bases between the germline ends. Germline-derived CDR1 and CDR2 are SGHAT and FQNNGV. The CDR3 nucleotides read TGTGCCAGCAGCTTACGGAGAGCCGACACCTACGAGCAGTACTTC. It yields the protein CASSLRRADTYEQYF.

On this clone: The sample contains more than one DNA sequence encoding this CDR3. The chain uses TRBV29-1 and TRBJ2-7; TRBD2 is a possible D gene (5 bases). The CDR3 is 13 amino acids. Between the trimmed V and J ends, which lost 5 bases and 7 bases, there was a span of 18 bases. Germline V gene lookup returns CDR1 SQVTM and CDR2 ANQGSEA. The CDR3 sequence is CSVFGQAGLEQYF. As DNA, the CDR3 is TGCAGCGTTTTCGGGCAGGCGGGTTTGGAGCAGTACTTC.

The rearrangement joins TRBV7-6 to TRBJ2-1, with D unclear. CDR1 is SGHVS and CDR2 is FNYEAQ in the germline V gene. V lost 5 bases and J lost 7, with 12 bases in between. The CDR3 extends over 13 amino acids. For the CDR3, the DNA is TGTGCCAGCAGCGCTATCATTTGGAATGAGCAGTTCTTC. This sequence encodes CASSAIIWNEQFF.

The chain has TRBV5-1 and TRBJ2-7; D might be TRBD2 (5 bases). The V gene lost 4 bases and the J gene lost 0 bases, with 17 bases spanning the gap. CDR3 size: 16 residues. Germline assignment: CDR1 SGHRS and CDR2 YFSETQ. The CDR3 loop is CASSPWSGKSSYEQYF. DNA for the CDR3: TGCGCCAGCAGCCCCTGGTCCGGGAAGAGCTCCTACGAGCAGTACTTC.

J is TRBJ2-2 and V is TRBV27; 11 bases match TRBD2. Per the germline V gene, CDR1 is MNHEY and CDR2 is SMNVEV (reference sequence). The CDR3 runs to 15 residues. V lost 6 bases, J lost 5 bases, and 5 bases stayed unmatched. CDR3 in amino acids: CASRLAGVITGELFF. As DNA, the CDR3 is TGTGCCAGCAGACTAGCGGGAGTAATTACCGGGGAGCTGTTTTTT.

The V and J genes are TRBV19 and TRBJ1-5; D is possibly TRBD1 (5 bases). The V gene lost 3 bases and the J gene lost 0 bases, with 12 bases spanning the gap. The germline gives CDR1 LNHDA, CDR2 SQIVND (reference sequence). The CDR3 covers 16 residues. CDR3 region: CASSIRGTYSNQPQHF. CDR3 nucleotides: TGTGCCAGTAGTATTAGGGGCACTTATAGCAATCAGCCCCAGCATTTT.

The V gene is TRBV5-1, the J gene TRBJ1-4; D is undetermined. Germline V gives CDR1 SGHRS, CDR2 YFSETQ. Deletions cut 1 base from V and 3 bases from J, with 7 bases between. This CDR3 contains 14 residues. DNA for the CDR3: TGCGCCAGCAGCTTGATCCCGGCTAATGAAAAACTGTTTTTT. Translation: CASSLIPANEKLFF.

The CDR3: CASSLSTLGVRSETTDTQYF. The DNA for the CDR3 is TGTGCCAGCAGTTTATCGACTCTCGGGGTTCGAAGCGAAACAACAGATACGCAGTATTTT. This chain connects TRBV27 to TRBJ2-3; D possibly corresponds to TRBD2 (5 bases). This CDR3 is built from 20 residues. The V gene's germline CDR1 is MNHEY and CDR2 SMNVEV (reference sequence). Trimming left V 0 bases short and J 3 bases short, with 25 bases between.

CDR3 sequence reads: CASSYGQEGYNEQFF. The CDR3 bases are TGCGCCAGCAGCTACGGACAGGAGGGCTACAATGAGCAGTTCTTC. This chain joins TRBV5-1 and TRBJ2-1; D is perhaps TRBD1 (7 bases). Germline V CDR1 and CDR2: SGHRS, YFSETQ. The CDR3 has 15 residues. Trimming cost V 3 bases and J 3 bases, with 13 bases left between them.

The V and J genes are TRBV23-1 and TRBJ2-7; D not certain. TRBV23-1 is recorded as an ORF, its role being uncertain. Trimming took 0 bases from V and 3 from J, leaving 6 bases between them. The CDR3 contains 13 residues. The CDR3 DNA follows: TGCGCCAGCAGTCAATCGCCAGACTACGAGCAGTACTTC. Translating gives CASSQSPDYEQYF.

This chain uses TRBV7-2 with TRBJ2-7; TRBD1 is a possible D gene (6 bases). The germline CDR1 and CDR2 sequences are SGHTA and FQGNSA. This CDR3 has 13 residues. The V gene lost 5 bases and the J gene lost 12 bases, with 20 bases spanning the gap. The CDR3 loop reads CASSTGQFKGPYF. The CDR3 DNA sequence: TGTGCCAGCAGCACTGGACAGTTCAAAGGACCGTACTTC.

The chain uses TRBV28 and TRBJ2-7; the D gene is possibly TRBD2 (6 bases). Between the trimmed V and J ends, which lost 8 bases and 7 bases, there was a span of 12 bases. This CDR3 region has 11 residues. Germline V lookup: CDR1 MDHEN, CDR2 SYDVKM. CDR3 nucleotides: TGTGCCAGCGGCAAACGGGGGGAGCAGTACTTC. It codes for CASGKRGEQYF. The full variable domain, rest sourced from reference TRBV28 and TRBJ2-7, is DVKVTQSSRYLVKRTGEKVFLECVQDMDHENMFWYRQDPGLGLRLIYFSYDVKMKEKGDIPEGYSVSREKKERFSLILESASTNQTSMYLCASGKRGEQYFGPGTRLTVT.

The rearrangement links TRBV2 to TRBJ1-1, with TRBD1 matching over 7 bases. J was trimmed by 6 bases and V by 6 bases; bases with no gene match: 13. The germline V gene encodes CDR1 SNHLY and CDR2 FYNNEI. The CDR3 extends over 15 amino acids. The CDR3 DNA reads as TGTGCCAGCAGGGTACAACAGGGGCTAAGGTCTGAAGCTTTCTTT. It specifies CASRVQQGLRSEAFF.